This T cell receptor (beta chain) was identified during a study of T-cell reconstitution after alpha-beta-depleted transplantation in children. The germline CDR1 and CDR2 sequences are SGHTA and FQGNSA. V lost 1 base, J lost 6 bases, and 15 bases lay in between. The CDR3 spans 15 residues. Using unique molecular identifiers, the investigators prepared the TCRbeta library. TCRdb reanalysed the PCR reads using MiXCR and keeps one entry per CDR3 protein. Among approximately 400,000 distinct CDR3 sequences listed, approximately 10% were seen once. This clonotype was observed a few times. The chain is built from TRBV7-2 and TRBJ1-2; no clear D. This TCR came from a human donor who donated a stem cell graft to a child with acute myeloid leukemia. The material was PBMCs from the stem cell graft donor, obtained from the stem cell graft. The CDR3 spells CASSLVGTPGDGYTF. The CDR3 coding sequence is TGTGCCAGCAGCTTAGTAGGCACCCCGGGAGATGGCTACACCTTC.